This TCR beta chain appears in the sequencing data of a study of blood T cell repertoires in COVID-19. Across the whole study: From the United States, Italy and Spain came samples of acute and convalescent COVID-19. Sources were T cells, B-cell-depleted T cells, or PBMCs; the material itself was cDNA or gDNA.

Cohorts were based on clinical histories the participants reported. CDR1 MNHEY and CDR2 SMNVEV come from the germline V gene (reference sequence). The CDR3 contains 14 residues. The junction had 3 bases not matched to a gene; V was cut back by 4 bases and J by 3 bases. Authors' analysis steps: For nucleated cells, counts were estimated from reference gene primer amplification. Profiled with immunoSEQ multiplex PCR; TCRdb holds only in-frame clones, not every one. The V and J calls and clone size come from that table; D and trimming were worked out from the DNA. Seen here are around 140,000 clones, roughly 86% observed once, and the top ten hold 3.4%.

This sequence was found in a woman between 50 and 59 years old with acute COVID-19. The sequenced sample consisted of PBMCs or T cells enriched from blood (not recorded which). The V and J genes are TRBV27 and TRBJ1-5; 7 positions agree with TRBD1. Here the CDR3 reads CASSSGQLNQPQHF. The CDR3 DNA reads as TGTGCCAGCAGTTCGGGACAGCTCAATCAGCCCCAGCATTTT.